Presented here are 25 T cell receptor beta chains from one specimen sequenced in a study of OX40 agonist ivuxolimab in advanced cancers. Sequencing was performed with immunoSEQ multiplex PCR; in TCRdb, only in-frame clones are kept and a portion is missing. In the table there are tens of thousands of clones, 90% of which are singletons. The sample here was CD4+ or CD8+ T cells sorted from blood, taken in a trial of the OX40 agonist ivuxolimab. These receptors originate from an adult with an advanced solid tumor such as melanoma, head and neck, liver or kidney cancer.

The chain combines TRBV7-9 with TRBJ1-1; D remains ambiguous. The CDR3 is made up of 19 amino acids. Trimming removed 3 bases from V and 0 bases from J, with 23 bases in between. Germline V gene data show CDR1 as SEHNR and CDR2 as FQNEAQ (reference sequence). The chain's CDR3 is CASSFSRSGRERMNTEAFF. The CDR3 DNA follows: TGTGCCAGCAGCTTCTCTCGATCGGGTCGGGAGCGAATGAACACTGAAGCTTTCTTT.

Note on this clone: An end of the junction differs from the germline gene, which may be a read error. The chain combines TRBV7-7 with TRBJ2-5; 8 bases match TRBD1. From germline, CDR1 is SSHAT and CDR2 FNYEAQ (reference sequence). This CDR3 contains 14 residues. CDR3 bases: TGTGCTAGCAGCCAGACAGGGGTTACAGGGGCCCAGTACTTC. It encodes CASSQTGVTGAQYF.

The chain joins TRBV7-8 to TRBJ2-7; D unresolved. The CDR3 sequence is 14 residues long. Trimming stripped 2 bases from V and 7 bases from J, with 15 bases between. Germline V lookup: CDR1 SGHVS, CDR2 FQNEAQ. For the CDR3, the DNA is TGTGCCAGCAGCTTACTCGAGGATTTGAGGGAGCAGTACTTC. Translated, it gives CASSLLEDLREQYF.

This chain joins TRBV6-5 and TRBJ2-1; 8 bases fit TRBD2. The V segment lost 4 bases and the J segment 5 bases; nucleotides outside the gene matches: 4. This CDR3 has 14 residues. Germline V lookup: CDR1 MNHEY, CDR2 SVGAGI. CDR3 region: CASSFGGGNNEQFF. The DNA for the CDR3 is TGTGCCAGCAGTTTCGGGGGGGGCAACAATGAGCAGTTCTTC.

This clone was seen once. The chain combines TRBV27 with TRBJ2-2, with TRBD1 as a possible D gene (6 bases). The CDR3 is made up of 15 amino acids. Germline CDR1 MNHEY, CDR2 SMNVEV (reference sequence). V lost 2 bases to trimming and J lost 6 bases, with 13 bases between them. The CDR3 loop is CASSLTGTRPGELFF. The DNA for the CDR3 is TGTGCCAGCAGTTTAACAGGGACGAGACCCGGGGAGCTGTTTTTT.

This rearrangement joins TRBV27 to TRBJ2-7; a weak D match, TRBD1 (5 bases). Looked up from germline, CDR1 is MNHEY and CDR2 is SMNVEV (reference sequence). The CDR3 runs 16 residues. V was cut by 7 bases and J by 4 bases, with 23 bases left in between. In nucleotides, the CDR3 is TGTGCCAGCATCAAAAGGGGCCCACCTCAATCTTACGAGCAGTACTTC. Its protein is CASIKRGPPQSYEQYF.

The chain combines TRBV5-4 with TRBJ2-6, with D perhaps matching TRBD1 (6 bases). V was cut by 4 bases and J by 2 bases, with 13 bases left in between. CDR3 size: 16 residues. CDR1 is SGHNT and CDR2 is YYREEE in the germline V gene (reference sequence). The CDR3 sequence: CASSRTARTGANVLTF. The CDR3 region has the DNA TGTGCCAGCAGCCGGACAGCCCGAACTGGGGCCAACGTCCTGACTTTC. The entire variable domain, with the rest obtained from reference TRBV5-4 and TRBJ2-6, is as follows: ETGVTQSPTHLIKTRGQQVTLRCSSQSGHNTVSWYQQALGQGPQFIFQYYREEENGRGNFPPRFSGLQFPNYSSELNVNALELDDSALYLCASSRTARTGANVLTFGAGSRLTVL.

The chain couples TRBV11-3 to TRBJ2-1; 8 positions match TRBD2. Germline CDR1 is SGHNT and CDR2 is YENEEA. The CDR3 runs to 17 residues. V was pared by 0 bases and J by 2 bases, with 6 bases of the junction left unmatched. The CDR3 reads CASSLDSGTITYNEQFF. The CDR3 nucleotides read TGTGCCAGCAGCTTAGATAGCGGGACGATTACCTACAATGAGCAGTTCTTC.

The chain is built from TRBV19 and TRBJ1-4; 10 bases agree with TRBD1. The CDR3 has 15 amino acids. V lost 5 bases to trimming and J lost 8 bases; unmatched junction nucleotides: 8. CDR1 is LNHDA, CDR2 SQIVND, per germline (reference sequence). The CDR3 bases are TGTGCCAGTAGTGCCTGGGACAGGGGTTCGGAAAAACTGTTTTTT. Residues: CASSAWDRGSEKLFF.

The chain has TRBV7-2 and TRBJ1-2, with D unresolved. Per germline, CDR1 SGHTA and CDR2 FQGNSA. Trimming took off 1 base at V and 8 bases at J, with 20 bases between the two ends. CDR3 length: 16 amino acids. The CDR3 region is CASSLEGSVGVRGYTF. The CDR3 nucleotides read TGTGCCAGCAGCTTAGAAGGCAGTGTGGGTGTTCGCGGCTACACCTTC.

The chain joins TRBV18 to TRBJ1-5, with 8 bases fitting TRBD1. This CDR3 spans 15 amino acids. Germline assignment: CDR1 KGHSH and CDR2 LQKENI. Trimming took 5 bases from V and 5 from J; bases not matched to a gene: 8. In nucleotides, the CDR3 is TGTGCCAGCTCAAGTACAGGGGGAGAAGATCAGCCCCAGCATTTT. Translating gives CASSSTGGEDQPQHF.

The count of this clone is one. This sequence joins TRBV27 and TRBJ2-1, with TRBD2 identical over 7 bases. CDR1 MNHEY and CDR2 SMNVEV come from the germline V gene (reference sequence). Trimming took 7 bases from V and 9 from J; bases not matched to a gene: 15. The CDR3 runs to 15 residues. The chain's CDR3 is CASTLAGSPRGEQFF. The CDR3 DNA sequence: TGTGCCAGCACCTTAGCGGGTTCCCCTCGGGGTGAGCAGTTCTTC.

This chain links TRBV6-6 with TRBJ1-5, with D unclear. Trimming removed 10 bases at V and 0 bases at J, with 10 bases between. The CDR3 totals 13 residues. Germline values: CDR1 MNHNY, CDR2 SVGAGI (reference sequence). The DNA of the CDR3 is TGTGCCACCGCCCCTTATAGCAATCAGCCCCAGCATTTT. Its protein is CATAPYSNQPQHF.

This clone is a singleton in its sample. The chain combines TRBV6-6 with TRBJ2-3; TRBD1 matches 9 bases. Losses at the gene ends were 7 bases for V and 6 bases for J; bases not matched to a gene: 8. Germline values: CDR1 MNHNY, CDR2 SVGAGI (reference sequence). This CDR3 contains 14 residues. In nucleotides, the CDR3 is TGTGCCAGCAACCTACAGGGGGCTGTGGATACGCAGTATTTT. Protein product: CASNLQGAVDTQYF.

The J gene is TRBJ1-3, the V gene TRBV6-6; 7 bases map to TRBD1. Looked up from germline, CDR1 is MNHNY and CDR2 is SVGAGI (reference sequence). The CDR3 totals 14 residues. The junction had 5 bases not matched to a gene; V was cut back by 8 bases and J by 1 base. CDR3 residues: CASGTGASGNTIYF. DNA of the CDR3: TGTGCCAGCGGAACAGGGGCATCTGGAAACACCATATATTTT.

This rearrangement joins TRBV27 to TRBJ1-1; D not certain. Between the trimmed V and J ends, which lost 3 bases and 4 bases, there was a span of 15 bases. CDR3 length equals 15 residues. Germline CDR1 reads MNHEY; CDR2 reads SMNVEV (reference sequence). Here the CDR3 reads CASSLGLDVSTEAFF. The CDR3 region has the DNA TGTGCCAGCAGTTTGGGCCTAGATGTGAGCACTGAAGCTTTCTTT.

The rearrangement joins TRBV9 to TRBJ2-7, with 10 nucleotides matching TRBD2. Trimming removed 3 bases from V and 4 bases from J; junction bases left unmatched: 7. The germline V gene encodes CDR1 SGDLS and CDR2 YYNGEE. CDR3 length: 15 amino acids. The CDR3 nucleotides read TGTGCCAGCAGCGGAGGACTAGCGGAGTGGTACGAGCAGTACTTC. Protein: CASSGGLAEWYEQYF.

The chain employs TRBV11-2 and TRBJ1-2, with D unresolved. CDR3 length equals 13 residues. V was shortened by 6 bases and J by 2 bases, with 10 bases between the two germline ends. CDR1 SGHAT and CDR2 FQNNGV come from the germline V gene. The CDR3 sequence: CASSLQLNYGYTF. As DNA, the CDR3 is TGTGCCAGCAGTCTACAGTTAAACTATGGCTACACCTTC.

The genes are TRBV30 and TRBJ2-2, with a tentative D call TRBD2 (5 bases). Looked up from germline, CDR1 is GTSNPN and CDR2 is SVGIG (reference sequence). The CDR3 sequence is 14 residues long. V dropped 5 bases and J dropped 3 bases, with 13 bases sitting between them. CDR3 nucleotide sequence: TGTGCCTGGTGTGCAGGACTTTACACCGGGGAGCTGTTTTTT. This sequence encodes CAWCAGLYTGELFF. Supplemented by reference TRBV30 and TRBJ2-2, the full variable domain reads SQTIHQWPATLVQPVGSPLSLECTVEGTSNPNLYWYRQAAGRGLQLLFYSVGIGQISSEVPQNLSASRPQDRQFILSSKKLLLSDSGFYLCAWCAGLYTGELFFGEGSRLTVL.

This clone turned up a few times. The CDR3 bases are TGTGCCAGCAGCTCGGGACTAGCGCCTTACAATGAGCAGTTCTTC. This encodes CASSSGLAPYNEQFF. V gene TRBV11-3 combines with J gene TRBJ2-1; 10 positions match TRBD2. V shed 4 bases, J shed 4 bases, and the junction held 4 bases outside the gene matches. This CDR3 spans 15 amino acids. Germline V CDR1 and CDR2: SGHNT, YENEEA.

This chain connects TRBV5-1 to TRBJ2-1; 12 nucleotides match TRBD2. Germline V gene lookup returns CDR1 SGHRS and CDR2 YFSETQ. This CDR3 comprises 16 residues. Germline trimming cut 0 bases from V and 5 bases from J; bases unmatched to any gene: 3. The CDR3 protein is CASSLASGRGNNEQFF. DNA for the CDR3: TGCGCCAGCAGCTTGGCTAGCGGGAGGGGAAACAATGAGCAGTTCTTC.

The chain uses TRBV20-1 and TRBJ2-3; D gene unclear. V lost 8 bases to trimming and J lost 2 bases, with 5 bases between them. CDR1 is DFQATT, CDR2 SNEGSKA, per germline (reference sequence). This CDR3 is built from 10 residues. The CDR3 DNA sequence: TGCAGTTTTACCACAGATACGCAGTATTTT. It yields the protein CSFTTDTQYF.

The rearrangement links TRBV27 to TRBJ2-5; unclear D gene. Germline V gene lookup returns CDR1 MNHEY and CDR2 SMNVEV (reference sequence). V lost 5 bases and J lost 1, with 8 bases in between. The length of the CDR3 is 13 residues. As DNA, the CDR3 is TGTGCCAGCAGTCCATTCAGCCAAGAGACCCAGTACTTC. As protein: CASSPFSQETQYF.

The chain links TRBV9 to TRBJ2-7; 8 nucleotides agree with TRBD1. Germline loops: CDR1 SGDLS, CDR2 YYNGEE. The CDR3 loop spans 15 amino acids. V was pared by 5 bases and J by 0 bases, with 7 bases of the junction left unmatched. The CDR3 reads CASSLGQAHSYEQYF. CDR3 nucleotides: TGTGCCAGCAGTTTGGGACAGGCTCACTCCTACGAGCAGTACTTC.

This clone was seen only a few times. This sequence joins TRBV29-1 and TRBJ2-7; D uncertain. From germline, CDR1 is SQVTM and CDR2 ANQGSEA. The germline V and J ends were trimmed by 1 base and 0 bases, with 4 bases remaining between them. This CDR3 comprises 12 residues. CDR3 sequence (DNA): TGCAGCGTTGAAGGGAGCTCCTACGAGCAGTACTTC. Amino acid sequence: CSVEGSSYEQYF.